This passage covers 28 T cell receptor beta chains from one sample sequenced in a study of T cells in localized non-small cell lung cancer. Measured with immunoSEQ multiplex PCR; TCRdb has only the in-frame clones, and not every one. This table has 70,000 to 90,000 clones, 80% appearing once. This material consisted of peripheral blood, taken before any cancer treatment. Source of these receptors: an older female donor with stage I lung adenocarcinoma.

This clone was observed a single time. The chain couples TRBV4-3 to TRBJ1-1, with no clear D. The germline gives CDR1 LGHNA, CDR2 YSLEER. The CDR3 spans 13 residues. V was cut by 0 bases and J by 2 bases, with 4 bases left in between. The CDR3 coding sequence is TGCGCCAGCAGCCAAGATGGAAACACTGAAGCTTTCTTT. Translated: CASSQDGNTEAFF.

V is TRBV7-3 and J is TRBJ2-3, with 16 bases lining up with TRBD2. This CDR3 spans 18 amino acids. The germline V gene has CDR1 SGHTA and CDR2 FQGTGA. V trimming: 4 bases; J trimming: 5 bases; junction bases outside the gene matches: 9. CDR3 sequence: CASSSPRGLAGGQDTQYF. Here the CDR3 DNA reads TGTGCCAGCAGCTCCCCGAGGGGACTAGCGGGGGGGCAAGATACGCAGTATTTT. The entire variable domain, with the rest obtained from reference TRBV7-3 and TRBJ2-3, is as follows: GAGVSQTPSNKVTEKGKYVELRCDPISGHTALYWYRQSLGQGPEFLIYFQGTGAADDSGLPNDRFFAVRPEGSVSTLKIQRTERGDSAVYLCASSSPRGLAGGQDTQYFGPGTRLTVL.

This chain links TRBV4-1 with TRBJ1-1; maybe TRBD1 (5 bases). Germline CDR1 and CDR2: MGHRA and YSYEKL. V was shortened by 3 bases and J by 4 bases, with 9 bases between the two germline ends. This CDR3 has 13 amino acids. This CDR3 reads CASSHSTGTEAFF. As DNA, the CDR3 is TGCGCCAGCAGCCATTCTACAGGCACTGAAGCTTTCTTT.

The rearrangement joins TRBV4-3 to TRBJ1-4; unclear D gene. The CDR3 has 13 residues. Germline CDR1 LGHNA, CDR2 YSLEER. Between the trimmed V and J ends, which lost 2 bases and 7 bases, there was a span of 8 bases. In nucleotides, the CDR3 is TGCGCCAGCAGCCAACGGGAAGGTGAAAAACTGTTTTTT. This encodes CASSQREGEKLFF.

The chain joins TRBV11-2 to TRBJ1-1; D might be TRBD1 (6 bases). Per the germline V gene, CDR1 is SGHAT and CDR2 is FQNNGV. Trimming shortened V by 4 bases and J by 1 base, and 19 bases separated the two germline ends. The length of the CDR3 is 17 residues. The CDR3 nucleotides read TGTGCCAGCAGCTCGGCCCGGGACAAGAACCCGAACACTGAAGCTTTCTTT. It yields the protein CASSSARDKNPNTEAFF.

This rearrangement joins TRBV7-8 to TRBJ2-1, with D perhaps TRBD1 or TRBD2 (5 bases each). The germline CDR1 and CDR2 sequences are SGHVS and FQNEAQ. The length of the CDR3 is 14 residues. With 1 base removed from V and 9 bases from J, the gap between germline ends came to 13 bases. The CDR3 loop reads CASSLVQGGGEQFF. Here the CDR3 DNA reads TGTGCCAGCAGCTTAGTCCAGGGTGGGGGTGAGCAGTTCTTC.

This clone has ten or more counts. V is TRBV7-8 and J is TRBJ1-4; the D gene is possibly TRBD1 (5 bases). Trimming took 3 bases from V and 8 from J, leaving 13 bases between them. CDR3 length equals 14 residues. Germline-derived CDR1 and CDR2 are SGHVS and FQNEAQ. CDR3 DNA sequence: TGTGCCAGCAGCTTGGTCGACAGTCAAGAAAAACTGTTTTTT. Its protein is CASSLVDSQEKLFF.

This clone was observed a few times. V usage is TRBV7-6 and J usage is TRBJ2-7, with TRBD2 matching 7 bases. The J segment lost 5 bases and the V segment lost 1 base, leaving 8 bases of the junction unmatched. Germline V gives CDR1 SGHVS, CDR2 FNYEAQ. This CDR3 region has 15 residues. The CDR3 here is CASSLGVGGVHEQYF. The CDR3, as DNA: TGTGCCAGCAGCTTAGGCGTTGGGGGGGTCCACGAGCAGTACTTC.

The chain combines TRBV28 with TRBJ2-7; D is undetermined. Trimming cost V 6 bases and J 0 bases, with 24 bases left between them. The CDR3 consists of 18 residues. The V gene's germline CDR1 is MDHEN and CDR2 SYDVKM. CDR3 amino acids: CASRRKVLGRTHSYEQYF. CDR3 DNA sequence: TGTGCCAGCAGACGAAAAGTTCTAGGTCGGACGCACTCCTACGAGCAGTACTTC.

This chain joins TRBV4-1 and TRBJ2-5, with D possibly matching TRBD2 (7 bases). The germline V gene has CDR1 MGHRA and CDR2 YSYEKL. V was trimmed by 0 bases and J by 5 bases, leaving 13 bases between them. The CDR3 spans 15 residues. Here the CDR3 reads CASSQEGGAEETQYF. In DNA form, the CDR3 reads TGCGCCAGCAGCCAAGAAGGGGGGGCTGAGGAGACCCAGTACTTC.

In this sample, this clone turned up a few times. The rearrangement uses TRBV29-1 and TRBJ1-1; weak D call: TRBD1 (6 bases). The CDR3 runs 12 residues. CDR1 SQVTM and CDR2 ANQGSEA come from the germline V gene. The V end lost 4 bases, the J end lost 5 bases, and 11 bases lay between the germline ends. The CDR3 loop reads CSVGMGATEAFF. In nucleotides, the CDR3 is TGCAGCGTTGGTATGGGGGCGACTGAAGCTTTCTTT.

The V gene is TRBV7-2, the J gene TRBJ2-5; 13 nucleotides line up with TRBD2. V was pared by 5 bases and J by 6 bases, with 9 bases of the junction left unmatched. Germline CDR1 reads SGHTA; CDR2 reads FQGNSA. The CDR3 totals 16 residues. CDR3 in DNA: TGTGCCAGCAGCGTTGGGACTAGCGGGAATGAAAAGACCCAGTACTTC. Its translation: CASSVGTSGNEKTQYF.

The chain recombines TRBV19 with TRBJ2-7; D is ambiguous. This CDR3 region has 11 residues. Trimming cost V 6 bases and J 1 base, with 4 bases left between them. Germline loops: CDR1 LNHDA, CDR2 SQIVND (reference sequence). Here the CDR3 reads CASSDSYEQYF. The CDR3 bases are TGTGCCAGTAGCGATTCCTACGAGCAGTACTTC.

The chain carries TRBV4-2 and TRBJ2-1; 7 bases line up with TRBD2. Germline V gene sequence: CDR1 LGHNA, CDR2 YNFKEQ. After removal of 0 bases from V and 3 bases from J, the junction contained 8 bases not matched to a gene. The CDR3 is made up of 17 amino acids. DNA of the CDR3: TGTGCCAGCAGCCAAGATCCCGAGGGAGGGGTCTACAATGAGCAGTTCTTC. It is translated as CASSQDPEGGVYNEQFF.

CDR3 nucleotides: TGTGCCAGCAGCTTCAACAACTTCTATGGCTACACCTTC. Protein: CASSFNNFYGYTF. This rearrangement joins TRBV5-4 to TRBJ1-2; D is ambiguous. The CDR3 covers 13 residues. V was cut by 2 bases and J by 4 bases, with 9 bases left in between. The germline V gene encodes CDR1 SGHNT and CDR2 YYREEE (reference sequence).

The V and J genes are TRBV27 and TRBJ1-2; D call uncertain. The germline V and J ends were trimmed by 0 bases and 4 bases, with 12 bases remaining between them. CDR1 and CDR2 from the germline V gene are MNHEY and SMNVEV (reference sequence). The CDR3 spans 15 residues. CDR3 amino acids: CASSLSSRNLYGYTF. The CDR3 nucleotides are TGTGCCAGCAGTTTATCGTCCAGGAACCTCTATGGCTACACCTTC.

The gene calls are TRBV7-2 and TRBJ1-1; unclear D gene. V gave up 2 bases and J gave up 0 bases, with 19 bases separating them. This CDR3 contains 18 residues. CDR1 is SGHTA, CDR2 FQGNSA, per germline. CDR3 protein: CASSLIASGAGMNTEAFF. The CDR3 bases are TGTGCCAGCAGCTTAATTGCCTCAGGTGCGGGGATGAACACTGAAGCTTTCTTT.

This rearrangement joins TRBV7-9 to TRBJ2-5; D perhaps matches TRBD2 (6 bases). V dropped 1 base and J dropped 12 bases, with 12 bases sitting between them. The CDR3 spans 12 residues. Germline CDR1 reads SEHNR; CDR2 reads FQNEAQ (reference sequence). CDR3 sequence (DNA): TGTGCCAGCAGCTTAGATGCTAGGACTAAGTACTTC. Translating gives CASSLDARTKYF.

The V gene is TRBV30, the J gene TRBJ1-5; D unclear. The CDR3 covers 11 residues. CDR1 is GTSNPN and CDR2 is SVGIG in the germline V gene (reference sequence). V was clipped by 0 bases and J by 11 bases, with 8 bases between them. This chain's CDR3 is CAWSVGSSQHF. CDR3 in DNA: TGTGCCTGGAGTGTAGGCAGTTCCCAGCATTTT.

The chain combines TRBV2 with TRBJ1-2; D perhaps matches TRBD1 (5 bases). Looked up from germline, CDR1 is SNHLY and CDR2 is FYNNEI. The CDR3 has 13 amino acids. V dropped 8 bases and J dropped 1 base, with 11 bases sitting between them. The CDR3 region is CASAGRDNYGYTF. DNA for the CDR3: TGTGCCAGCGCTGGCAGGGATAACTATGGCTACACCTTC.

CDR3 nucleotides: TGTGCCAGCAGCTTTACGGGAGATACGCAGTATTTT. Amino acid sequence: CASSFTGDTQYF. The rearrangement uses TRBV7-2 and TRBJ2-3; unclear D gene. This CDR3 contains 12 residues. Trimming took off 3 bases at V and 5 bases at J, with 6 bases between the two ends. From germline, CDR1 is SGHTA and CDR2 FQGNSA. The full variable domain, with the rest looked up from reference TRBV7-2 and TRBJ2-3, is GAGVSQSPSNKVTEKGKDVELRCDPISGHTALYWYRQSLGQGLEFLIYFQGNSAPDKSGLPSDRFSAERTGGSVSTLTIQRTQQEDSAVYLCASSFTGDTQYFGPGTRLTVL.

CDR3 coding DNA: TGTGCCAGTAGTATAGTACAAAGCGGCTACACCTTC. Its translation: CASSIVQSGYTF. V and J are TRBV19 and TRBJ1-2; D not resolved. Germline V CDR1 and CDR2: LNHDA, SQIVND (reference sequence). The CDR3 has 12 residues. The V and J ends lost 1 base and 8 bases respectively, with 8 bases between them.

CDR3 sequence (DNA): TGTGCCAGCAGCTTAAGTCGCATCACAGATACGCAGTATTTT. Translated: CASSLSRITDTQYF. The chain joins TRBV11-3 to TRBJ2-3; D gene unclear. The V gene's germline CDR1 is SGHNT and CDR2 YENEEA. V shed 2 bases and J shed 2 bases, with 8 bases lying between them. This CDR3 has 14 amino acids.

The J gene is TRBJ2-5, the V gene TRBV12-5; TRBD1 is a possible D gene (6 bases). Trimming pared 6 bases from V and 3 bases from J, leaving 8 bases between. This CDR3 region has 12 residues. In germline, CDR1 is LGHNT, CDR2 FRNRAP. CDR3 sequence (DNA): TGTGCTAGTGGAGACAGGAAAGAGACCCAGTACTTC. This codes for CASGDRKETQYF.

The CDR3 is CASSAGRPQHF. CDR3 nucleotide sequence: TGTGCCAGTTCCGCGGGTAGGCCCCAGCATTTT. The chain is built from TRBV19 and TRBJ1-5; D is undetermined. This CDR3 has 11 amino acids. V was clipped by 8 bases and J by 9 bases, with 11 bases between them. CDR1 and CDR2 from the germline V gene are LNHDA and SQIVND (reference sequence).

The rearrangement joins TRBV6-6 to TRBJ2-1; D possibly uses TRBD1 or TRBD2 (5 bases each). V lost 9 bases and J 2 bases, leaving 17 bases between the germline ends. Germline V gives CDR1 MNHNY, CDR2 SVGAGI (reference sequence). The CDR3 is 15 residues long. The CDR3 reads CASARGSPAYNEQFF. Here the CDR3 DNA reads TGTGCCAGTGCTCGGGGCTCCCCAGCCTACAATGAGCAGTTCTTC.

This chain links TRBV9 with TRBJ1-1; possible D gene TRBD1, 5 bases. CDR3 length: 12 amino acids. Germline V gives CDR1 SGDLS, CDR2 YYNGEE. The germline V and J ends were trimmed by 4 bases and 7 bases, with 11 bases remaining between them. DNA of the CDR3: TGTGCCAGCAGCCCCTGGGGCAATGAAGCTTTCTTT. This translates into CASSPWGNEAFF.

V is TRBV27 and J is TRBJ1-4; tentatively, D is TRBD1 (6 bases). The V end lost 0 bases, the J end lost 3 bases, and 14 bases lay between the germline ends. Germline-derived CDR1 and CDR2 are MNHEY and SMNVEV (reference sequence). This CDR3 is built from 17 residues. The CDR3 loop reads CASSLSWGARANEKLFF. In DNA form, the CDR3 reads TGTGCCAGCAGTTTATCGTGGGGGGCGAGGGCTAATGAAAAACTGTTTTTT.